The rows below give T cell receptor beta chains drawn from one sample of a study of TIL therapy for anti-PD-1-resistant metastatic lung cancer. The table came from immunoSEQ multiplex PCR; TCRdb's copy has only in-frame clones and leaves some out. Counted here are several thousand clones, 60% to 80% occurring once; the ten biggest clones make up around 6%. Sequencing was performed on tumor tissue, taken at baseline. The receptors stem from a person aged 25-85 years with non-small cell lung cancer. Each CDR3 is given with its conserved first and last residue. A D gene is named only where the DNA matches it firmly. The size field is filled for only some rows; it gives once, few, many or a size class.

.	TRBV5-1	TRBJ2-7	18	TRBD1	CASSLGPRPGQFYYERYF	TGCGCCAGCAGCTTGGGGCCTCGACCGGGACAGTTTTACTACGAGCGGTACTTC
.	TRBV6-5	TRBJ1-2	15	.	CASRPSSVEGYGYTF	TGTGCCAGCCGGCCCAGCTCGGTCGAGGGCTATGGCTACACCTTC
.	TRBV3-1/TRBV3-2	TRBJ1-3	14	.	CASSFRDSGNTIYF	TGTGCCAGCAGCTTCAGGGACTCTGGAAACACCATATATTTT
.	TRBV28	TRBJ2-7	14	TRBD1	CASSRTGGGYEQYF	TGTGCCAGCAGCCGGACAGGGGGGGGCTACGAGCAGTACTTC
medium-sized	TRBV30	TRBJ1-1	12	.	CAWGQEQGVAFF	TGTGCCTGGGGGCAGGAGCAAGGGGTAGCTTTCTTT
.	TRBV28	TRBJ1-6	16	TRBD1	CASSLGQGSYNSPLHF	TGTGCCAGCAGTTTGGGACAGGGCTCCTATAATTCACCCCTCCACTTT
.	TRBV6-6	TRBJ2-7	16	TRBD2	CASSYSTSGGPYEQYF	TGTGCCAGCAGTTACTCGACTAGCGGGGGGCCCTACGAGCAGTACTTC
.	TRBV11-2	TRBJ2-1	16	TRBD2	CASSPRLAGIFNEQFF	TGTGCCAGCAGCCCTAGACTAGCGGGAATTTTCAATGAGCAGTTCTTC
.	TRBV4-3	TRBJ1-6	13	.	CASSQDRGSPLHF	TGCGCCAGCAGCCAAGACCGCGGTTCACCCCTCCACTTT
.	TRBV6-5	TRBJ2-3	15	TRBD2	CASSYTSGGADTQYF	TGTGCCAGCAGTTACACTAGCGGGGGGGCAGATACGCAGTATTTT
.	TRBV6-2/TRBV6-3	TRBJ1-5	14	.	CASSSAGGSQPQHF	TGTGCCAGCAGCTCGGCGGGGGGAAGTCAGCCCCAGCATTTT
.	TRBV2	TRBJ1-2	14	.	CASSVIGDGYGYTF	TGTGCCAGCAGTGTTATAGGGGACGGCTATGGCTACACCTTC
.	TRBV28	TRBJ1-4	16	TRBD1	CASSSSGTGGDEKLFF	TGTGCCAGCAGTTCATCCGGGACAGGGGGCGATGAAAAACTGTTTTTT
few	TRBV10-1	TRBJ2-1	22	TRBD2	CASSEGIMPGTSGRARYNEQFF	TGCGCCAGCAGTGAGGGGATAATGCCCGGGACTAGCGGGAGGGCACGATACAATGAGCAGTTCTTC
.	TRBV30	TRBJ1-2	15	TRBD1	CAWTPLAGQGYGYTF	TGTGCCTGGACCCCCCTTGCGGGACAGGGGTATGGCTACACCTTC
.	TRBV7-2	TRBJ2-3	16	.	CASSLRRVSSTDTQYF	TGTGCCAGCAGCTTAAGACGGGTTTCTAGCACAGATACGCAGTATTTT
.	TRBV20-1	TRBJ2-7	11	TRBD1	CSAPWGRGGHF	TGCAGTGCCCCTTGGGGTCGAGGGGGCCACTTC
.	TRBV7-2	TRBJ2-3	13	TRBD2	CASSRGGADTQYF	TGTGCCAGCAGCCGCGGGGGGGCAGATACGCAGTATTTT
medium-sized	TRBV6-1	TRBJ1-6	14	.	CASSGAGENSPLHF	TGTGCCAGCAGTGGAGCAGGGGAAAATTCACCCCTCCACTTT
few	TRBV10-3	TRBJ2-7	14	.	CAISESGSGYEQYF	TGTGCCATCAGTGAGTCGGGTTCCGGATACGAGCAGTACTTC
.	TRBV7-9	TRBJ2-5	13	.	CASSLEEGVTQYF	TGTGCCAGCAGCTTGGAAGAAGGGGTGACCCAGTACTTC
.	TRBV28	TRBJ2-7	17	.	CASSSVPFDRFSYEQYF	TGTGCCAGCAGTTCTGTTCCCTTCGACAGGTTCTCCTACGAGCAGTACTTC
.	TRBV4-3	TRBJ2-7	15	.	CASSLDSSNIYEQYF	TGCGCCAGCAGCCTCGACAGCTCTAATATATACGAGCAGTACTTC
few	TRBV7-9	TRBJ1-5	13	.	CASSLGGVEPQHF	TGTGCCAGCAGCTTAGGGGGGGTGGAGCCCCAGCATTTT
few	TRBV7-9	TRBJ1-6	13	.	CASRKDNNSPLHF	TGTGCCAGCCGAAAGGATAATAATTCACCCCTCCACTTT
.	TRBV7-7	TRBJ2-2	15	.	CASSLREGNTGELFF	TGTGCCAGCAGCTTGCGGGAAGGAAACACCGGGGAGCTGTTTTTT
.	TRBV28	TRBJ2-2	15	TRBD1	CASSSGQGATGELFF	TGTGCCAGCAGTTCGGGACAGGGCGCGACCGGGGAGCTGTTTTTT
few	TRBV7-9	TRBJ2-7	12	.	CASSLGYESLYF	TGTGCCAGCAGCTTAGGTTATGAATCCCTGTACTTC
once	TRBV7-2	TRBJ1-6	14	TRBD1	CASSLKGAGSPLHF	TGTGCCAGCAGCTTAAAGGGGGCTGGTTCACCCCTCCACTTT
.	TRBV6-1	TRBJ2-3	16	TRBD2	CASSEATSGSPDTQYF	TGTGCCAGCAGTGAAGCGACTAGCGGGAGCCCAGATACGCAGTATTTT
.	TRBV28	TRBJ1-2	12	.	CASSERNGGYTF	TGTGCCAGCAGTGAAAGGAATGGCGGCTACACCTTC
.	TRBV5-5	TRBJ1-1	14	TRBD1	CASSFLDRGTEAFF	TGTGCCAGCAGCTTCCTGGACAGGGGAACTGAAGCTTTCTTT
.	TRBV7-9	TRBJ2-2	16	.	CASSYKARRVAGELFF	TGTGCCAGCAGCTACAAAGCAAGGCGGGTCGCCGGGGAGCTGTTTTTT
.	TRBV5-1	TRBJ2-1	15	TRBD1	CASSLGQGDKNEQFF	TGCGCCAGCAGCTTGGGACAGGGGGATAAGAATGAGCAGTTCTTC
medium-sized	TRBV16	TRBJ1-2	12	.	CASSQDRNGYTF	TGTGCCAGCAGCCAAGACAGAAATGGCTACACCTTC
.	TRBV19	TRBJ1-2	16	.	CASSIDGLWHSYGYTF	TGTGCCAGTAGTATAGACGGCCTGTGGCACAGCTATGGCTACACCTTC
.	TRBV6-5	TRBJ1-1	15	TRBD1	CASSTPGTGSSEAFF	TGTGCCAGCAGTACCCCCGGGACAGGGTCGTCTGAAGCTTTCTTT
.	TRBV30	TRBJ1-1	12	.	CAWSGGGGRGFF	TGTGCCTGGAGTGGAGGCGGGGGGCGCGGTTTCTTT
.	TRBV27	TRBJ2-2	16	TRBD2	CASSATSGMMSGELFF	TGTGCCAGCAGTGCCACTAGCGGGATGATGTCCGGGGAGCTGTTTTTT
.	TRBV29-1	TRBJ1-3	13	.	CSVEETAGNTIYF	TGCAGCGTTGAGGAGACTGCCGGAAACACCATATATTTT
.	TRBV7-9	TRBJ1-3	15	.	CASSFDRYSGNTIYF	TGTGCCAGCAGCTTCGACAGATACTCTGGAAACACCATATATTTT
few	TRBV3-1/TRBV3-2	TRBJ2-6	13	.	CASSQVGVNVLTF	TGTGCCAGCAGCCAAGTGGGAGTCAACGTCCTGACTTTC
few	TRBV5-1	TRBJ2-7	13	.	CASSRGGTYEQYF	TGCGCCAGCAGCCGAGGGGGGACCTACGAGCAGTACTTC
.	TRBV7-6	TRBJ2-5	15	.	CASSLVPGLQETQYF	TGTGCCAGCAGCTTAGTGCCCGGCCTACAAGAGACCCAGTACTTC
.	TRBV7-2	TRBJ1-6	15	TRBD1	CASSLGPGQGAPLHF	TGTGCCAGCAGCTTAGGTCCGGGACAGGGGGCCCCCCTCCACTTT
.	TRBV7-2	TRBJ1-4	15	TRBD1	CASSLRQGALGKLFF	TGTGCCAGCAGCTTAAGACAGGGGGCGCTAGGAAAACTGTTTTTT
medium-sized	TRBV7-9	TRBJ1-1	12	.	CASSLEATEAFF	TGTGCCAGCAGCTTAGAGGCCACTGAAGCTTTCTTT
.	TRBV4-3	TRBJ2-2	15	.	CASSQFQENTGELFF	TGCGCCAGCAGCCAATTCCAGGAGAACACCGGGGAGCTGTTTTTT
.	TRBV7-9	TRBJ2-3	17	TRBD1	CASSPWTGHIDTDTQYF	TGTGCCAGCAGCCCCTGGACAGGGCATATAGATACAGATACGCAGTATTTT
.	TRBV6-6	TRBJ2-3	16	TRBD1	CASRTPTGSGTDTQYF	TGTGCCAGCAGAACGCCGACAGGGTCCGGCACAGATACGCAGTATTTT
few	TRBV29-1	TRBJ1-4	15	.	CSVQTGTQINEKLFF	TGCAGCGTACAAACCGGGACGCAGATTAATGAAAAACTGTTTTTT
.	TRBV6-6	TRBJ2-7	14	TRBD1	CASSYQGQGDEQYF	TGTGCCAGCAGTTACCAGGGACAGGGGGACGAGCAGTACTTC
.	TRBV3-1/TRBV3-2	TRBJ1-6	15	.	CASSSRDGHNSPLHF	TGTGCCAGCAGCTCCCGGGACGGACATAATTCACCCCTCCACTTT
.	TRBV6-2/TRBV6-3	TRBJ1-1	16	TRBD1	CASRYGRGTGNTEAFF	TGTGCCAGCAGGTACGGTCGAGGGACAGGGAACACTGAAGCTTTCTTT
.	TRBV19	TRBJ2-1	15	.	CASSIVAFSYNEQFF	TGTGCCAGTAGTATAGTGGCCTTCTCCTACAATGAGCAGTTCTTC
few	TRBV24-1	TRBJ2-5	13	TRBD1	CATSRTGVETQYF	TGTGCCACCAGCCGGACAGGGGTTGAGACCCAGTACTTC
few	TRBV7-9	TRBJ1-1	14	.	CASSSRQLNTEAFF	TGTGCCAGCAGCTCAAGACAGTTGAACACTGAAGCTTTCTTT
.	TRBV27	TRBJ2-5	13	TRBD2	CASSLAGGQTQYF	TGTGCCAGCAGCTTAGCGGGGGGTCAGACCCAGTACTTC
.	TRBV7-9	TRBJ2-2	14	TRBD1	CASSLDRGSGELFF	TGTGCCAGCAGCTTAGACAGGGGAAGCGGGGAGCTGTTTTTT